This T cell receptor beta chain was identified during a study of blood T cell repertoires in COVID-19. Some clones are missing from TCRdb's copy, which holds only in-frame ones; the method was immunoSEQ multiplex PCR. The sample holds around 220,000 clones, around 82% seen once. V gave up 6 bases and J gave up 5 bases, with 13 bases separating them. The length of the CDR3 is 14 residues. Per the germline V gene, CDR1 is MNHEY and CDR2 is SVGAGI. Specimen: peripheral blood. The chain has TRBV6-5 and TRBJ1-4; possible D gene TRBD1, 5 bases. This clonotype was obtained from a woman aged 80 or older with active or convalescent COVID-19. CDR3 residues: CASRDGGFNEKLFF. The CDR3 coding sequence is TGTGCCAGCAGGGACGGGGGTTTCAATGAAAAACTGTTTTTT.